Given below is one T cell receptor (beta chain) in context. Its antigen is still unknown. Positive CCR7 selection of CD45RO-negative cells yielded the naive CD8 cells, and terminally differentiated effector memory CD45RA+ cells were excluded. Donors, without exception, were Caucasian adults residing in Nashville, Tennessee. The data originate from a study of shared clonotypes between healthy human individuals. Germline-derived CDR1 and CDR2 are MNHNY and SVGAGI (reference sequence). Trimming left V 7 bases short and J 4 bases short, with 10 bases between. The CDR3 is 12 residues long. Running of the assay took place at deep level. TCRdb keeps only in-frame clones here, not all; method: immunoSEQ multiplex PCR. The sample shows around 2.1 million clones, just over 90% of them seen only once. Study-wide findings and caveats: Memory subsets generally showed lower estimated richness than naive subsets.

The sequence derives from a man aged 18 to 30 in good health. Some clones in this sample may be carry-over from other donors' samples. The sequenced material came from naive CD8+ T cells from PBMCs. The chain recombines TRBV6-6 with TRBJ1-2; D remains ambiguous. The CDR3 DNA reads as TGTGCCAGCAACGATTACGGCTATGGCTACACCTTC. Translation gives CASNDYGYGYTF.